Below are 7 T cell receptor beta chains sequenced from a single sample in a study of CD8 T cells in ankylosing spondylitis. Study-level findings and limits: Characteristic of ankylosing spondylitis blood, it appeared, was a TCR beta motif comprising roughly 8 highly homologous variants.

In TCRdb, the 5' RACE reads were re-called with MiXCR into one record per CDR3 protein. The sample contains a few hundred thousand distinct CDR3 sequences, approximately 20% of which appear only once. Antigens of these TCRs are unknown. What was sequenced was blood, either unsorted or a sorted T cell fraction (not recorded which). The receptors derive from a male donor with ankylosing spondylitis.

This clonotype was seen a handful of times. The gene calls are TRBV13 and TRBJ2-7, with 10 nucleotides matching TRBD2. This CDR3 spans 16 amino acids. V gave up 6 bases and J gave up 0 bases; unmatched junction bases: 8. Germline V gives CDR1 PRHDT, CDR2 FYEKMQ (reference sequence). The CDR3 sequence: CASRRLAGRSSYEQYF. For the CDR3, the DNA is TGTGCCAGCAGAAGACTAGCGGGCAGGAGCTCCTACGAGCAGTACTTC.

There are many counts of this clonotype. This chain connects TRBV30 to TRBJ2-1, with D perhaps matching TRBD2 (6 bases). The germline gives CDR1 GTSNPN, CDR2 SVGIG (reference sequence). The CDR3 contains 12 residues. Trimming removed 1 base at V and 9 bases at J, with 10 bases between. In DNA, the CDR3 is TGTGCCTGGAGTGCGGGAGCCGGTGAGCAGTTCTTC. It translates to CAWSAGAGEQFF.

This clonotype was picked up many times. This chain links TRBV20-1 with TRBJ2-3; D might be TRBD1 or TRBD2, each matching 5 bases. Looked up from germline, CDR1 is DFQATT and CDR2 is SNEGSKA (reference sequence). Trimming left V 3 bases short and J 0 bases short, with 10 bases between. The CDR3 is 14 amino acids. CDR3 in amino acids: CSASRDPSTDTQYF. In DNA, the CDR3 is TGCAGTGCTAGCCGGGACCCTAGCACAGATACGCAGTATTTT.

The sample holds many counts of this clonotype. The V call is TRBV6-1, the J call TRBJ1-3, with 7 bases matching TRBD1. The CDR3 sequence is 14 residues long. With 5 bases clipped from V and 5 bases from J, the junction kept 6 bases outside the gene matches. Germline CDR1 MNHNS, CDR2 SASEGT. CDR3 protein: CASSPRDSRNTIYF. The CDR3 nucleotides are TGTGCCAGCAGTCCAAGGGACAGTCGAAACACCATATATTTT.

In this sample, this clonotype turned up many times. The chain recombines TRBV10-2 with TRBJ2-7, with TRBD2 as a possible D gene (6 bases). Germline V gene data show CDR1 as WSHSY and CDR2 as SAAADI. The V and J ends lost 7 bases and 2 bases respectively, with 12 bases between them. There are 13 residues in the CDR3. The CDR3 coding sequence is TGCGCCAGCACCGGAGGGTATACCTACGAGCAGTACTTC. Amino acids: CASTGGYTYEQYF.

This clonotype showed up just a few times. This chain joins TRBV27 and TRBJ1-4; D ambiguous. V was trimmed by 9 bases and J by 8 bases, leaving 22 bases between them. Germline V gene sequence: CDR1 MNHEY, CDR2 SMNVEV (reference sequence). This CDR3 region has 15 residues. CDR3 DNA sequence: TGTGCCAGGACCGGGTTGGACCCTTGTAACGAAAAACTGTTTTTT. The encoded protein is CARTGLDPCNEKLFF.

The V call is TRBV16, the J call TRBJ1-1; 7 positions agree with TRBD1. Germline trimming cut 6 bases from V and 4 bases from J; bases unmatched to any gene: 11. CDR1 and CDR2 from the germline V gene are KGHSY and FQNENV. The CDR3 has 15 residues. CDR3 DNA: TGTGCCAGCAGTCGACTTGAGACAGGGAGCACTGAAGCTTTCTTT. The encoded protein is CASSRLETGSTEAFF.